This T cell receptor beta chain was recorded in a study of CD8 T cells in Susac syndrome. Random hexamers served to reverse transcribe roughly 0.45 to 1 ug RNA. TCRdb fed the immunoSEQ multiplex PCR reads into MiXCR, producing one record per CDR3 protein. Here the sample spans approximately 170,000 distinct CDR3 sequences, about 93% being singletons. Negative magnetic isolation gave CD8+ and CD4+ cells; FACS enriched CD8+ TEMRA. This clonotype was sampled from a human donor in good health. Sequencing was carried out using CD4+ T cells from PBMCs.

The CDR3 coding sequence is TGTGCCAGCAGTCCCTCGACAGCGTACTCCTACGAGCAGTACTTC. Its translation is CASSPSTAYSYEQYF. This chain uses TRBV12-3 or TRBV12-4 with TRBJ2-7; possible D gene TRBD1, 5 bases. Trimming stripped 5 bases from V and 0 bases from J, with 14 bases between. The CDR3 sequence is 15 residues long.